This is a list of T cell receptor beta chains from one sample in a study of cytomegalovirus exposure and HLA in healthy donors. Only in-frame clones appear in the TCRdb table, and some are missing; sequencing was by immunoSEQ multiplex PCR. The sample contains 200,000 to 250,000 clones, over 75% of which appear only once. The sample was PBMCs. These receptors originate from a woman aged 50 to 60 in good health and CMV-seropositive. The CDR3 runs from the conserved cysteine through the conserved F or W. A D gene is named only where the DNA matches it firmly.

D gene | J gene | V gene | CDR3 length | CDR3 protein
. | TRBJ2-7 | TRBV7-9 | 16 | CASSLTPRTVTYEQYF
TRBD1 | TRBJ2-7 | TRBV4-3 | 15 | CASSHAGTGTYEQYF
. | . | TRBV19 | 14 | CASTYAPSHYEQYF
. | TRBJ2-7 | TRBV19 | 15 | CASSIVGGASYEQYF
TRBD2 | TRBJ2-5 | TRBV18 | 16 | CASSPLYQRGGETQYF
TRBD2 | TRBJ2-3 | TRBV19 | 15 | CASSMAGGPADTQYF
. | TRBJ1-2 | TRBV5-4 | 18 | CASRPERIATVPLQGYTF
TRBD2 | TRBJ2-1 | TRBV7-3 | 18 | CASSLNPQAGDVYNEQFF
. | TRBJ1-3 | TRBV5-6 | 16 | CASSLSGEDSGNTIYF
TRBD1 | TRBJ1-1 | TRBV11-2 | 17 | CASSRRYPGQLNTEAFF
TRBD2 | TRBJ2-5 | TRBV5-4 | 16 | CASSLALAGGSWTQYF
. | TRBJ2-5 | TRBV7-8 | 15 | CASIEKGVGRETQYF
TRBD1 | TRBJ1-2 | TRBV19 | 14 | CATVPGQGNYGYTF
. | TRBJ2-7 | TRBV5-1 | 12 | CASSSTSYEQYF
. | TRBJ1-5 | TRBV18 | 16 | CASSPPGVYSNQPQHF
TRBD1 | TRBJ1-5 | TRBV18 | 16 | CASSIDRGRVNQPQHF
TRBD2 | TRBJ2-5 | TRBV5-1 | 15 | CASSSTSNPGETQYF
TRBD2 | TRBJ2-1 | TRBV28 | 17 | CTSSRVRLAGGLNEQFF
TRBD1 | TRBJ1-6 | TRBV28 | 15 | CASSLVRTGDGPLHF
. | TRBJ2-5 | TRBV5-1 | 14 | CASSTGRTQETQYF
. | TRBJ2-7 | TRBV7-9 | 13 | CASSLEDTAKQYF
. | TRBJ2-1 | TRBV27 | 15 | CASSLSRLLSNEQFF
. | TRBJ1-6 | TRBV6-1 | 15 | CASSEAGAGSTPLHF
TRBD1 | TRBJ1-3 | TRBV9 | 16 | CASSVTGEGAGNTIYF